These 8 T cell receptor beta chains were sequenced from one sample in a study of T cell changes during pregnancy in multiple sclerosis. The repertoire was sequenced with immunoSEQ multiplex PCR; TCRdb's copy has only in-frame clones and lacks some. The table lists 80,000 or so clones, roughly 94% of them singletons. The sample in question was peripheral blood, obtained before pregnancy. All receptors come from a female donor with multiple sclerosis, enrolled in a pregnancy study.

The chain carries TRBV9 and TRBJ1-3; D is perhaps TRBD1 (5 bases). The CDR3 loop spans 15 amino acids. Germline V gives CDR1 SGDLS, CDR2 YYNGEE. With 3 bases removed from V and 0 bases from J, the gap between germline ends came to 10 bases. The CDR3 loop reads CASSAGGGSGNTIYF. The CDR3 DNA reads TGTGCCAGCAGCGCCGGCGGGGGCTCTGGAAACACCATATATTTT.

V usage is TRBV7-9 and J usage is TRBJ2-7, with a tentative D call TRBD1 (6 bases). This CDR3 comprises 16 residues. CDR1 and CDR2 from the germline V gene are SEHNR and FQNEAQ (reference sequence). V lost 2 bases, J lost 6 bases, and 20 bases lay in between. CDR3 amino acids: CASSLLPGDIPGEQYF. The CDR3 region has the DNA TGTGCCAGCAGCTTATTGCCCGGGGACATCCCCGGCGAGCAGTACTTC.

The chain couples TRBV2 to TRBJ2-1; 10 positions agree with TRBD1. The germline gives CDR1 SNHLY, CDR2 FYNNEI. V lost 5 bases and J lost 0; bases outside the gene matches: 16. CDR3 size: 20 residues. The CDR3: CASSSLATGGDFSSYNEQFF. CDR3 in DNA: TGTGCCAGCAGTTCATTAGCGACAGGGGGCGACTTTAGCTCCTACAATGAGCAGTTCTTC.

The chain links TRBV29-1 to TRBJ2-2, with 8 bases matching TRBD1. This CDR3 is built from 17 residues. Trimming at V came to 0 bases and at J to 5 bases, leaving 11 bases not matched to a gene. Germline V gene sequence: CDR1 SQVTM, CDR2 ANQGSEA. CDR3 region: CSVEERSGQGLTGELFF. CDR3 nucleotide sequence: TGCAGCGTTGAAGAGCGCTCCGGACAGGGTCTGACCGGGGAGCTGTTTTTT.

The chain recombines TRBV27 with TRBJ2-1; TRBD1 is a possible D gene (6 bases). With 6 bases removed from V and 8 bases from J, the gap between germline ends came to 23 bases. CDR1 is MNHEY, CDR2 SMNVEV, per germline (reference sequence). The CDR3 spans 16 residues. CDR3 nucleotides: TGTGCCAGCAGATCGGAACAGGGCTTATTTGACGATGAGCAGTTCTTC. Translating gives CASRSEQGLFDDEQFF.

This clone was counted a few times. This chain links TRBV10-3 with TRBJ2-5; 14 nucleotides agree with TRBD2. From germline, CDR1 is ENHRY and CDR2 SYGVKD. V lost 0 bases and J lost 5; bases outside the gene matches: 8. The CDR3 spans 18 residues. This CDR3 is CAISESLGTSGGRETQYF. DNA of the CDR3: TGTGCCATCAGTGAGTCGCTCGGGACTAGCGGGGGTCGGGAGACCCAGTACTTC.

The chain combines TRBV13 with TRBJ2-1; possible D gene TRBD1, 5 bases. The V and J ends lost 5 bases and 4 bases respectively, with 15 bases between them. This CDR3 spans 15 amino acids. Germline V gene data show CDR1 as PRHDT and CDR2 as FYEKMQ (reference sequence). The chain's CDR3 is CASSPRFDSYNEQFF. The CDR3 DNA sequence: TGTGCCAGCAGCCCAAGATTTGACAGTTACAATGAGCAGTTCTTC.

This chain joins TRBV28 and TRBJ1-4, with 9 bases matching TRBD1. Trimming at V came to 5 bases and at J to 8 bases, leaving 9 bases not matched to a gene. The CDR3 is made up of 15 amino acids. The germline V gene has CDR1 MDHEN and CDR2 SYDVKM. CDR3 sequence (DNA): TGTGCCAGCAGTCTCGGGACAGGGAAGCGGGAAAAACTGTTTTTT. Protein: CASSLGTGKREKLFF. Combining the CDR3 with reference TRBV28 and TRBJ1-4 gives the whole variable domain DVKVTQSSRYLVKRTGEKVFLECVQDMDHENMFWYRQDPGLGLRLIYFSYDVKMKEKGDIPEGYSVSREKKERFSLILESASTNQTSMYLCASSLGTGKREKLFFGSGTQLSVL.